Listed below are T cell receptor beta chains from one sample, sequenced in a study of blood T cell repertoires in COVID-19. Only in-frame clones appear in the TCRdb table, and some are missing; sequencing was by immunoSEQ multiplex PCR. Of 85,000 or so clones listed, 81% are singletons. The specimen was peripheral blood. The source of these receptors is a man older than 75 with acute or convalescent COVID-19. Each CDR3 is given with its conserved first and last residue. The order of the fields is clone size, V gene, J gene, D gene, CDR3 protein, CDR3 DNA. The D gene is left open where the match is weak. Clone size is given for some rows only: seen once, a few or many times, or a class if the clone is expanded.

clone_size: .
v_call: TRBV18
j_call: TRBJ2-7
d_call: .
cdr3_aa: CASSPMDFSYEQYF
cdr3_nt: TGTGCCAGCTCACCAATGGACTTCTCCTACGAGCAGTACTTC

clone_size: .
v_call: TRBV12-3/TRBV12-4
j_call: TRBJ1-5
d_call: .
cdr3_aa: CASSLHGNQPQHF
cdr3_nt: TGTGCCAGCAGTTTACACGGTAATCAGCCCCAGCATTTT

clone_size: .
v_call: TRBV18
j_call: TRBJ2-3
d_call: TRBD1
cdr3_aa: CASSPRGTGGPDTQYF
cdr3_nt: TGTGCCAGCTCACCGCGGGGGACAGGGGGCCCAGATACGCAGTATTTT

clone_size: .
v_call: TRBV25-1
j_call: TRBJ2-3
d_call: .
cdr3_aa: CASSESRQTTDTQYF
cdr3_nt: TGTGCCAGCAGTGAAAGCAGACAGACCACAGATACGCAGTATTTT

clone_size: .
v_call: TRBV6-2/TRBV6-3
j_call: TRBJ2-7
d_call: TRBD2
cdr3_aa: CASSLTSGRYEQYF
cdr3_nt: TGTGCCAGCAGCCTGACTAGCGGGAGGTACGAGCAGTACTTC

clone_size: .
v_call: TRBV2
j_call: TRBJ2-7
d_call: .
cdr3_aa: CASSSLTAEQYF
cdr3_nt: TGTGCCAGCAGTTCCCTGACAGCCGAGCAGTACTTC

clone_size: .
v_call: TRBV6-6
j_call: TRBJ2-2
d_call: .
cdr3_aa: CASSRLNTGELFF
cdr3_nt: TGTGCCAGCAGCCGATTAAACACCGGGGAGCTGTTTTTT

clone_size: once
v_call: TRBV12-3/TRBV12-4
j_call: TRBJ1-1
d_call: .
cdr3_aa: CASSLDQGTEAFF
cdr3_nt: TGTGCCAGCAGTTTAGACCAGGGGACTGAAGCTTTCTTT

clone_size: .
v_call: TRBV28
j_call: TRBJ2-6
d_call: .
cdr3_aa: CASSLPGANVLTF
cdr3_nt: TGTGCCAGCAGTCTTCCTGGGGCCAACGTCCTGACTTTC

clone_size: .
v_call: TRBV18
j_call: TRBJ1-4
d_call: TRBD1
cdr3_aa: CASSLDRGHEKLFF
cdr3_nt: TGTGCCAGCTCACTCGACAGGGGGCACGAAAAACTGTTTTTT

clone_size: .
v_call: TRBV7-9
j_call: TRBJ2-1
d_call: TRBD2
cdr3_aa: CASRPSGYSYNEQFF
cdr3_nt: TGTGCCAGCAGACCTAGCGGATACTCCTACAATGAGCAGTTCTTC

clone_size: .
v_call: TRBV18
j_call: TRBJ1-1
d_call: .
cdr3_aa: CASSLLTGEYTEAFF
cdr3_nt: TGTGCCAGCTCATTACTGACAGGCGAGTACACTGAAGCTTTCTTT

clone_size: .
v_call: TRBV5-1
j_call: TRBJ2-2
d_call: .
cdr3_aa: CASSDGQITGELFF
cdr3_nt: TGCGCCAGCAGCGACGGACAGATCACCGGGGAGCTGTTTTTT

clone_size: .
v_call: TRBV6-5
j_call: TRBJ2-4
d_call: .
cdr3_aa: CASRSRDSNIQYF
cdr3_nt: TGTGCCAGCAGATCCCGGGACTCTAACATTCAGTACTTC

clone_size: .
v_call: TRBV6-6
j_call: TRBJ1-2
d_call: .
cdr3_aa: CATSIGLYGYTF
cdr3_nt: TGTGCCACCTCAATCGGACTCTATGGCTACACCTTC

clone_size: .
v_call: TRBV2
j_call: TRBJ1-3
d_call: .
cdr3_aa: CASSGYSGNTIYF
cdr3_nt: TGTGCCAGCAGTGGCTACTCTGGAAACACCATATATTTT

clone_size: once
v_call: TRBV10-2
j_call: TRBJ2-1
d_call: TRBD2
cdr3_aa: CASSESGTSGSSLYNEQFF
cdr3_nt: TGCGCCAGCAGTGAGTCTGGGACTAGCGGGAGTAGCTTATACAATGAGCAGTTCTTC

clone_size: .
v_call: TRBV4-1
j_call: TRBJ2-7
d_call: .
cdr3_aa: CASSQSDSLNYEQYF
cdr3_nt: TGCGCCAGCAGCCAGTCGGACAGTTTAAACTACGAGCAGTACTTC

clone_size: once
v_call: TRBV27
j_call: TRBJ2-7
d_call: .
cdr3_aa: CASSRGPRPYEQYF
cdr3_nt: TGTGCCAGCAGCCGCGGGCCTCGGCCCTACGAGCAGTACTTC

clone_size: .
v_call: TRBV7-2
j_call: TRBJ2-1
d_call: TRBD2
cdr3_aa: CASSRTSGSYNEQFF
cdr3_nt: TGTGCCAGCAGCCGGACTAGCGGCTCCTACAATGAGCAGTTCTTC

clone_size: .
v_call: TRBV18
j_call: TRBJ2-3
d_call: TRBD2
cdr3_aa: CASSPDGGRDTQYF
cdr3_nt: TGTGCCAGCTCACCGGACGGGGGGAGAGATACGCAGTATTTT

clone_size: .
v_call: TRBV18
j_call: TRBJ2-2
d_call: TRBD1
cdr3_aa: CASSPRRDSQNTGELFF
cdr3_nt: TGTGCCAGCTCACCCAGACGGGACAGCCAGAACACCGGGGAGCTGTTTTTT

clone_size: .
v_call: TRBV28
j_call: TRBJ1-2
d_call: .
cdr3_aa: CDKHPWTDGYTF
cdr3_nt: TGTGACAAACATCCCTGGACAGATGGCTACACCTTC

clone_size: few
v_call: TRBV5-4
j_call: TRBJ2-7
d_call: .
cdr3_aa: CASSQGTVSSYEQYF
cdr3_nt: TGTGCCAGCAGCCAGGGGACCGTCAGCTCCTACGAGCAGTACTTC

clone_size: .
v_call: TRBV7-2
j_call: TRBJ1-4
d_call: .
cdr3_aa: CASSRGSGEKLFF
cdr3_nt: TGTGCCAGCAGCCGTGGGAGCGGTGAAAAACTGTTTTTT

clone_size: .
v_call: TRBV7-2
j_call: TRBJ1-1
d_call: TRBD1
cdr3_aa: CASSPPGQAANTEAFF
cdr3_nt: TGTGCCAGCAGCCCGCCGGGACAGGCAGCGAACACTGAAGCTTTCTTT

clone_size: .
v_call: TRBV30
j_call: TRBJ1-2
d_call: TRBD1
cdr3_aa: CAWSVKGQGARIGYGYTF
cdr3_nt: TGTGCCTGGAGTGTTAAGGGACAGGGGGCGCGAATTGGTTATGGCTACACCTTC

clone_size: .
v_call: TRBV4-3
j_call: TRBJ2-7
d_call: .
cdr3_aa: CASSQVGGKTYEQYF
cdr3_nt: TGCGCCAGCAGCCAAGTAGGAGGGAAAACCTACGAGCAGTACTTC